There are a few counts of the clone carrying this T cell receptor (beta chain). Its antigen is unidentified. The data stem from a study of post-analysis software for immune sequencing data. Broader study findings: TRBV5-6, TRBV5-1 and TRBV20-1 belonged to a set of five TRBV segments that were more frequent in patients than controls. Comparison with controls showed significantly lower normalized Chao1 diversity in multiple sclerosis patients.

Unique molecular identifiers were present in the TCR beta cDNA libraries. TCRdb redid the calling of the PCR reads with MiXCR, one entry per CDR3 protein. The sample has hundreds of thousands of distinct CDR3 sequences, roughly 45% seen once. The length of the CDR3 is 15 residues. Germline V lookup: CDR1 MNHNY, CDR2 SVGAGI (reference sequence). The germline V and J ends were trimmed by 6 bases and 0 bases, with 13 bases remaining between them. The genes are TRBV6-6 and TRBJ2-3, with a weak D call TRBD2 (6 bases). This TCR derives from a girl aged 10-17 years with multiple sclerosis. The sample consisted of blood. CDR3 sequence (DNA): TGTGCCAGCAGACCGAGCGGGTCTAGCACAGATACGCAGTATTTT. As protein: CASRPSGSSTDTQYF.